This entry lists 2 T cell receptor beta chains sequenced from one sample in a study of radiotherapy plus CTLA-4 blockade in lung cancer. The data were produced by immunoSEQ multiplex PCR, yet TCRdb's version contains in-frame clones alone and is incomplete. Among about 45,000 clones listed, around 63% were seen once. The sample in question was peripheral blood, obtained from a patient treated with radiotherapy plus ipilimumab. The source of these receptors is a human donor with non-small cell lung cancer who had a partial response to radiotherapy plus ipilimumab.

The V call is TRBV6-1, the J call TRBJ2-7, with 9 bases fitting TRBD1. There are 15 residues in the CDR3. The germline CDR1 and CDR2 sequences are MNHNS and SASEGT. Trimming at V came to 6 bases and at J to 0 bases, leaving 6 bases not matched to a gene. The CDR3 region is CASSSRQGVSYEQYF. CDR3 DNA: TGTGCCAGCAGCTCTAGACAGGGGGTCTCCTACGAGCAGTACTTC.

This clone was observed a handful of times. The genes are TRBV13 and TRBJ1-1; weak D call: TRBD1 (6 bases). The CDR3 is 15 residues long. Trimming removed 0 bases at V and 5 bases at J, with 13 bases between. Germline V gene data show CDR1 as PRHDT and CDR2 as FYEKMQ (reference sequence). The CDR3 here is CASSLGPRGGTEAFF. The DNA of the CDR3 is TGTGCCAGCAGCTTAGGCCCAAGGGGGGGAACTGAAGCTTTCTTT.